These T cell receptor beta chains were read from a single sample in a study of response to subunit inactivated influenza vaccine. TCRdb passed the RT-PCR reads through MiXCR, listing each CDR3 protein once. In the table there are roughly 700,000 distinct CDR3 sequences, 15% to 19% of which are singletons. Here the sequenced sample was PBMCs from blood, taken about 13 days after vaccination. These receptor sequences come from a man aged 50-60 years who received an inactivated influenza vaccine. CDR3s include the opening cysteine and the closing phenylalanine or tryptophan. Each record gives: D gene, V gene, clone size, J gene, CDR3 protein, CDR3 DNA. The D gene is left open where the match is weak. Clone size appears in some rows only: once, few, many, or a class for an expanded clone.

-	TRBV7-9	-	TRBJ2-3	CASSLGARFTSTDTQYF	TGTGCCAGCAGCTTAGGAGCCAGATTTACTAGCACAGATACGCAGTATTTT
-	TRBV5-6	-	TRBJ1-5	CASSLGLTIQPQHF	TGTGCCAGCAGCCTTGGCCTGACTATCCAGCCCCAGCATTTT
TRBD2	TRBV6-2/TRBV6-3	few	TRBJ2-5	CASSRAGLAGFGPPPQETQYF	TGTGCCAGCAGCCGGGCGGGACTAGCGGGATTCGGTCCCCCCCCGCAAGAGACCCAGTACTTC
-	TRBV7-9	-	TRBJ1-1	CASSLRWTEAFF	TGTGCCAGCAGCTTACGCTGGACTGAAGCTTTCTTT
-	TRBV28	-	TRBJ1-2	CASSSLQGSYSGYTF	TGTGCCAGCAGTTCCCTACAGGGTTCCTACTCTGGCTACACCTTC
-	TRBV30	-	TRBJ2-2	CAWSKGPGELFF	TGTGCCTGGAGTAAGGGGCCCGGGGAGCTGTTTTTT
TRBD2	TRBV11-2	-	TRBJ2-5	CASSPGLAGPWMQYF	TGTGCCAGCAGCCCCGGACTAGCGGGGCCATGGATGCAGTACTTC
TRBD2	TRBV7-9	few	TRBJ2-3	CASSLVSGGDTQYF	TGTGCCAGCAGCTTGGTTAGCGGGGGAGATACGCAGTATTTT
TRBD2	TRBV4-3	-	TRBJ2-1	CASSQDLGGGAYNEQFF	TGCGCCAGCAGCCAAGATCTAGGTGGGGGGGCCTACAATGAGCAGTTCTTC
TRBD1	TRBV5-1	few	TRBJ1-1	CASKLGDSMNTEAFF	TGCGCCAGTAAACTAGGGGACAGCATGAACACTGAAGCTTTCTTT
TRBD1	TRBV10-3	few	TRBJ1-6	CAISESTRGRGNSPLHF	TGTGCCATCAGTGAGTCTACGAGGGGGCGAGGGAATTCACCCCTCCACTTT
-	TRBV7-8	once	TRBJ2-3	CASSSSRTDTQYF	TGTGCCAGCAGCTCGTCCCGGACAGATACGCAGTATTTT
-	TRBV7-3	-	TRBJ2-7	CASSLNPTYEQYF	TGTGCCAGCAGCTTAAACCCCACCTACGAGCAGTACTTC
TRBD1	TRBV29-1	many	TRBJ2-7	CSVKDRGPSDEQYF	TGCAGCGTTAAAGACAGGGGGCCGTCGGACGAGCAGTACTTC
-	TRBV6-6	few	TRBJ1-5	CASSYLGQPQHF	TGTGCCAGCAGTTATCTTGGTCAGCCCCAGCATTTT
TRBD1	TRBV7-2	-	TRBJ1-4	CASSLAPGTGPNEKLFF	TGTGCCAGCAGCTTAGCTCCCGGGACAGGCCCTAATGAAAAACTGTTTTTT
TRBD1	TRBV6-2/TRBV6-3	few	TRBJ1-5	CASSYRGRGNQPQHF	TGTGCCAGCAGTTACAGGGGGCGCGGCAATCAGCCCCAGCATTTT
TRBD1	TRBV10-3	-	TRBJ2-5	CAISPDRVRQETQYF	TGTGCCATCAGCCCCGACAGGGTACGACAAGAGACCCAGTACTTC
-	TRBV5-1	few	TRBJ1-2	CASSFEGGTNYGYTF	TGCGCCAGCAGCTTTGAGGGAGGGACCAACTATGGCTACACCTTC
-	TRBV6-5	-	TRBJ2-2	CASTYSRNAGELFF	TGTGCCAGCACTTACTCGAGGAACGCCGGGGAGCTGTTTTTT
-	TRBV2	-	TRBJ2-1	CASSEAPIPKREQFF	TGTGCCAGCAGTGAAGCGCCCATTCCGAAGCGAGAGCAGTTCTTC
-	TRBV6-5	-	TRBJ1-2	CASIISGLYGYTF	TGTGCCAGCATTATTTCAGGGTTATATGGCTACACCTTC
-	TRBV15	many	TRBJ2-3	CATSRDVRGVPYF	TGTGCCACCAGCAGAGATGTTCGGGGAGTCCCGTATTTT
-	TRBV7-9	few	TRBJ2-2	CASSWESETGELFF	TGTGCCAGCAGCTGGGAATCGGAAACCGGGGAGCTGTTTTTT
-	TRBV6-2/TRBV6-3	few	TRBJ1-5	CASSYGSFSQPQHF	TGTGCCAGCAGTTACGGGTCTTTCTCCCAGCCCCAGCATTTT
TRBD1	TRBV20-1	-	TRBJ2-5	CSAKIPGGQETQYF	TGCAGTGCCAAGATCCCAGGGGGACAAGAGACCCAGTACTTC
TRBD2	TRBV6-2/TRBV6-3	-	TRBJ2-1	CASSYSGLGNEQFF	TGTGCCAGCAGTTACTCGGGACTAGGGAATGAGCAGTTCTTC
-	TRBV12-3/TRBV12-4	-	TRBJ2-3	CASSGSRRTDTQYF	TGTGCCAGCAGTGGGTCAAGACGCACAGATACGCAGTATTTT
-	TRBV4-3	many	TRBJ2-7	CASSPSPGFGYEQYF	TGCGCCAGCAGCCCCTCTCCGGGTTTTGGCTACGAGCAGTACTTC
-	TRBV28	few	TRBJ2-7	CASTDGLSSYEQYF	TGTGCCAGCACGGACGGCTTAAGCTCCTACGAGCAGTACTTC
TRBD2	TRBV5-1	few	TRBJ2-7	CASSFLAGSYEQYF	TGCGCCAGCAGCTTTTTAGCGGGCTCCTACGAGCAGTACTTC
-	TRBV28	-	TRBJ2-7	CASSFLQGFSYEQYF	TGTGCCAGCAGTTTCCTCCAGGGCTTTTCCTACGAGCAGTACTTC
TRBD2	TRBV9	few	TRBJ2-2	CASSATGTSAGELFF	TGTGCCAGCAGCGCAACCGGGACTAGCGCCGGGGAGCTGTTTTTT
-	TRBV9	few	TRBJ2-2	CASSAWAGELFF	TGTGCCAGCAGCGCCTGGGCCGGGGAGCTGTTTTTT
-	TRBV6-1	-	TRBJ2-7	CASSRTPGQPYEQYF	TGTGCCAGCAGCCGAACACCAGGACAGCCCTACGAGCAGTACTTC
-	TRBV5-1	-	TRBJ1-3	CASSLDGWGTGNTIYF	TGCGCCAGCAGCTTGGATGGATGGGGAACTGGAAACACCATATATTTT
TRBD2	TRBV5-6	-	TRBJ2-3	CASSYRGEGNTQYF	TGTGCCAGCAGCTACCGGGGGGAGGGAAATACGCAGTATTTT
TRBD1	TRBV5-1	-	TRBJ2-2	CASSSWSDRGRNTGELFF	TGCGCCAGCAGCTCATGGTCGGACAGGGGCCGGAACACCGGGGAGCTGTTTTTT
-	TRBV29-1	-	TRBJ2-7	CSAWTAGEQYF	TGCAGCGCCTGGACAGCGGGCGAGCAGTACTTC
-	TRBV15	-	TRBJ2-1	CATSREVAINEQFF	TGTGCCACCAGCAGAGAAGTAGCAATCAATGAGCAGTTCTTC
-	TRBV12-3/TRBV12-4	-	TRBJ1-1	CASSLQKVVGEAFF	TGTGCCAGCAGTTTACAGAAGGTGGTAGGTGAAGCTTTCTTT
-	TRBV29-1	many	TRBJ2-1	CSVLDGYNEQFF	TGCAGCGTCTTAGACGGCTACAATGAGCAGTTCTTC
-	TRBV12-3/TRBV12-4	few	TRBJ2-7	CASSPSVVLRAYEQYF	TGTGCCAGCAGCCCTAGCGTGGTCCTCAGGGCCTACGAGCAGTACTTC
TRBD2	TRBV5-1	-	TRBJ2-1	CASTEGLAGLAYNEQFF	TGCGCCAGCACAGAAGGACTAGCGGGATTAGCCTACAATGAGCAGTTCTTC
-	TRBV12-3/TRBV12-4	many	TRBJ2-7	CANGTGTPYEQYF	TGTGCCAACGGGACTGGGACTCCCTACGAGCAGTACTTC